These 2 T cell receptor beta chains share one sample of origin, sequenced in a study of Graves' ophthalmopathy and Graves' hyperthyroidism. The authors amplified TCR beta CDR3 regions, and they did so from RNA transcripts for repertoire sequencing. HTBI-primed RT-PCR formed the first round, and a multiplex PCR formed the second. TCRdb re-analysed the multiplex PCR reads in MiXCR, keeping a single row per CDR3 protein. This table has over a million distinct CDR3 sequences, 35% to 40% appearing once. Sequencing input: peripheral blood or thyroid tissue (not recorded which). Receptors were obtained from an adult man with Graves' hyperthyroidism.

This clonotype turned up a few times. The rearrangement uses TRBV7-2 and TRBJ1-4; no clear D. CDR1 is SGHTA, CDR2 FQGNSA, per germline. The CDR3 sequence is 16 residues long. Deletions cut 1 base from V and 0 bases from J, with 9 bases between. The CDR3 is CASSLEADATNEKLFF. As DNA, the CDR3 is TGTGCCAGCAGCTTAGAGGCCGACGCAACTAATGAAAAACTGTTTTTT.

This chain joins TRBV6-6 and TRBJ1-2; no definite D call. CDR1 is MNHNY and CDR2 is SVGAGI in the germline V gene (reference sequence). This CDR3 is 12 amino acids long. V dropped 8 bases and J dropped 4 bases, with 11 bases sitting between them. This CDR3 reads CASQTASYGYTF. The CDR3 DNA follows: TGTGCCAGCCAAACAGCTTCCTATGGCTACACCTTC.